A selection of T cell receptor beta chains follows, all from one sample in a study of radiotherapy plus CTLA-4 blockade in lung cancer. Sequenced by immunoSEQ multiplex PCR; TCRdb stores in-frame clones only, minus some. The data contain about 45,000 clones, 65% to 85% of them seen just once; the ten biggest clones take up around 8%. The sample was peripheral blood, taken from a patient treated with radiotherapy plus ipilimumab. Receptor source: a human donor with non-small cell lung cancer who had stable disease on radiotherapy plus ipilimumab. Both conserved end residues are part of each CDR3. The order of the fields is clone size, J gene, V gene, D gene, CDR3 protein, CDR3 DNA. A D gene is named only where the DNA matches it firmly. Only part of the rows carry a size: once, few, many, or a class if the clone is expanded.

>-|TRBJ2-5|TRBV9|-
CASSEGGETQYF
TGTGCCAGCAGCGAGGGTGGGGAGACCCAGTACTTC
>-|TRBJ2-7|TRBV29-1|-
CSVEDDRYEQYF
TGCAGCGTTGAAGATGACAGGTACGAGCAGTACTTC
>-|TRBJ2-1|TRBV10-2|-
CASILGQGVFNEQFF
-
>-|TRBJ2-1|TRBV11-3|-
CASSLGPFNYNEQFF
TGTGCCAGCAGCCTCGGGCCATTCAACTACAATGAGCAGTTCTTC
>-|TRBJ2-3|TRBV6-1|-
CASSVSAFGPGQYF
TGTGCCAGCAGTGTCTCCGCGTTTGGCCCTGGGCAGTATTTT
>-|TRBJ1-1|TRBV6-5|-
CASSYTPGGAEAFF
TGTGCCAGCAGTTACACCCCGGGGGGTGCTGAAGCTTTCTTT
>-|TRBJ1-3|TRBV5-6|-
CASSLGTGNTIYF
TGTGCCAGCAGCTTGGGTACTGGAAACACCATATATTTT
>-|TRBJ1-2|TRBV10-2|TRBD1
CASSQQGTDYGYTF
TGCGCCAGCAGTCAACAGGGGACGGACTATGGCTACACCTTC
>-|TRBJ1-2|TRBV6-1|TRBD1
CASSPDRGSSYGYTF
TGTGCCAGCAGTCCCGACAGGGGAAGCTCCTATGGCTACACCTTC
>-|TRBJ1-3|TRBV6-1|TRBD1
CASSVQGSGNTIYF
TGTGCCAGCAGTGTACAGGGGTCTGGAAACACCATATATTTT
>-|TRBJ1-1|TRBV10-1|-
CASSVKGGTEAFF
TGCGCCAGCAGTGTTAAGGGCGGGACTGAAGCTTTCTTT
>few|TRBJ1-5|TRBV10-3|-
CASSYDSNQPQHF
TGTGCCAGCAGTTACGACAGCAATCAGCCCCAGCATTTT
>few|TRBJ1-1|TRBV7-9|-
CASSSLGAEAFF
TGTGCCAGCAGCTCGCTCGGAGCTGAAGCTTTCTTT
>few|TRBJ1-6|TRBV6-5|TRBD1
CASSPSPGQNSPLHF
TGTGCCAGCAGTCCGTCCCCGGGACAGAATTCACCCCTCCACTTT
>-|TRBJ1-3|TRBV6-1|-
CASSEWTVWVGGNTIYF
TGTGCCAGCAGTGAATGGACAGTTTGGGTCGGGGGAAACACCATATATTTT
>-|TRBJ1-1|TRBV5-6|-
CASSFIGQEAFF
TGTGCCAGCAGCTTTATAGGACAGGAAGCTTTCTTT
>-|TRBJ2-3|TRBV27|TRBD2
CASSFSGGRTDTQYF
TGTGCCAGCAGTTTTAGCGGGGGGCGCACAGATACGCAGTATTTT
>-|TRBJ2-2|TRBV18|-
CASSHRDITGELFF
TGTGCCAGCTCACACAGGGATATCACCGGGGAGCTGTTTTTT
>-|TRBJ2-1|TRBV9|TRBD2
CASSAASGGYNEQFF
TGTGCCAGCAGCGCCGCTAGCGGGGGGTACAATGAGCAGTTCTTC
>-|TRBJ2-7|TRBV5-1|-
CASSFGSDSSYEQYF
TGCGCCAGCAGCTTTGGATCGGACAGCTCCTACGAGCAGTACTTC
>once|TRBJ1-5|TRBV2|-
CASRRSDQPQHF
TGTGCCAGCCGCAGGTCGGATCAGCCCCAGCATTTT
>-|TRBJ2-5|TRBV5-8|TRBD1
CASSLGQQGETQYF
TGTGCCAGCAGCTTGGGGCAACAGGGGGAGACCCAGTACTTC
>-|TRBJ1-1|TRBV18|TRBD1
CASSPGTGGGTEASF
TGTGCCAGCTCACCAGGGACAGGGGGAGGAACTGAAGCTTCCTTT
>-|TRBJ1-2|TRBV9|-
CASSAENYGYTF
TGCGCCAGCAGCGCCGAAAACTATGGCTACACCTTC
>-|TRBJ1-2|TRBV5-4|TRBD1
CASSSQGQSYGYTF
TGTGCCAGCAGCTCGCAGGGACAGTCCTATGGCTACACCTTC
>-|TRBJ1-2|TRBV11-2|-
CASSLDGLNYGYTF
TGTGCCAGCAGCTTAGACGGCCTAAACTATGGCTACACCTTC
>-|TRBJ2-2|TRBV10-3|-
CATFDKNTGELFF
TGTGCCACCTTTGACAAGAACACCGGGGAGCTGTTTTTT
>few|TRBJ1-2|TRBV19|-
CASSADSNYGYTF
TGTGCCAGTAGTGCAGACAGTAACTATGGCTACACCTTC
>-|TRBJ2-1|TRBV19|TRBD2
CASSSGGAVNEQFF
TGTGCCAGTAGCAGCGGGGGGGCCGTCAATGAGCAGTTCTTC
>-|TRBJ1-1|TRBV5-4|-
CASSLALNTEAFF
TGTGCCAGCAGCCTTGCATTGAACACTGAAGCTTTCTTT
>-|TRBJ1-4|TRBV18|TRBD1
CASSPRDRRRKLFF
TGTGCCAGCTCACCACGGGACAGGAGACGAAAACTGTTTTTT
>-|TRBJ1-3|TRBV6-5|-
CASSYGRDGNTIYF
TGTGCCAGCAGTTACGGCAGGGATGGAAACACCATATATTTT
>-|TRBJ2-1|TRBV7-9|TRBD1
CASSPRTGPGEQFF
TGTGCCAGCAGCCCCCGGACAGGCCCGGGTGAGCAGTTCTTC
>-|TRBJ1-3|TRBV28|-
CASSLGRSWGTIYF
TGTGCCAGCAGTTTGGGCCGCTCTTGGGGCACCATATATTTT
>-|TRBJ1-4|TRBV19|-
CASRGVGAANEKLFF
TGTGCCAGTAGGGGTGTAGGGGCCGCTAATGAAAAACTGTTTTTT
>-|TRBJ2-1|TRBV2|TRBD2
CASSRLANEQFF
TGTGCCAGCAGCCGACTAGCTAATGAGCAGTTCTTC
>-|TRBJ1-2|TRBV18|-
CASSPQSSPVSRDTNYGYTF
TGTGCCAGCTCACCACAATCCTCCCCAGTATCGCGGGACACTAACTATGGCTACACCTTC
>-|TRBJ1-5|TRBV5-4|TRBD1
CASSPGTGPNQPQHF
TGTGCCAGCAGCCCCGGGACAGGGCCAAATCAGCCCCAGCATTTT
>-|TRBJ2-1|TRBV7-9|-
CASSSGHGLNEQFF
TGTGCCAGCAGCTCGGGACACGGGTTGAATGAGCAGTTCTTC
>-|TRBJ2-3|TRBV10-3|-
CAITQGTTDTQYF
TGTGCCATCACCCAGGGGACCACAGATACGCAGTATTTT
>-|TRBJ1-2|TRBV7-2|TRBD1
CASSSQGAAPGYTF
TGTGCCAGCAGCTCCCAGGGGGCGGCACCTGGCTACACCTTC
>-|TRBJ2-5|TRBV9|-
CASSARVLETQYF
TGTGCCAGCAGCGCCCGAGTGTTGGAGACCCAGTACTTC
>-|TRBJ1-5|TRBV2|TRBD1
CASRGDSQSNQPQHF
TGTGCCAGCAGAGGGGACAGCCAGTCTAATCAGCCCCAGCATTTT
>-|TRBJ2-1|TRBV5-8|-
CASSLVVQAQPYNEQFF
TGTGCCAGCAGCTTAGTCGTTCAAGCGCAACCCTACAATGAGCAGTTCTTC